The present T cell receptor (beta chain) was sequenced within a study of blood T cell repertoires in COVID-19. Study at large: Spain, Italy and the United States supplied samples that represented acute and convalescent COVID-19. Sample material is recorded as cDNA or gDNA derived from T cells, B-cell-depleted T cells, or PBMCs.

The CDR3 has 16 amino acids. V shed 6 bases and J 4 bases; nucleotides not matched to a gene: 9. Germline CDR1 MNHEY, CDR2 SVGEGT. This clone was found a few times. Clones were read by immunoSEQ multiplex PCR, and TCRdb kept only the in-frame ones, dropping some. The data hold 150,000 to 200,000 clones, with 70% to 90% observed a single time. Input material: peripheral blood. The clonotype comes from a man aged 40-55 years who had recovered from COVID-19. V and J are TRBV6-2 or TRBV6-3 and TRBJ2-7; 13 nucleotides agree with TRBD2. DNA for the CDR3: TGTGCCAGCAGCCACTCCGGGACTAGCGGGAAGTACGAGCAGTACTTC. It is translated as CASSHSGTSGKYEQYF.